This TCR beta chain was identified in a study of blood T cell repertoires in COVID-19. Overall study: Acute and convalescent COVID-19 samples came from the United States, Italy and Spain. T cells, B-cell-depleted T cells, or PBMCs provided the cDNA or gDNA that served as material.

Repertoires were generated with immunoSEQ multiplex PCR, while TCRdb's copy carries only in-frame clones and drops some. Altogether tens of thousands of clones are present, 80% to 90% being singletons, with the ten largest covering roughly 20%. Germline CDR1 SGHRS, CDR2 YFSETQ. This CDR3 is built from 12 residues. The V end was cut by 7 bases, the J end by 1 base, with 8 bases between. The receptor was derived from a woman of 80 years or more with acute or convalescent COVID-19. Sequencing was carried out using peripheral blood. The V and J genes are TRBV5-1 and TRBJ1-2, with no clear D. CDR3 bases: TGCGCCAGCTCGAGGGATAACTATGGCTACACCTTC. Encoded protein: CASSRDNYGYTF.